This T cell receptor (beta chain) stems from a study of T-cell reconstitution after alpha-beta-depleted transplantation in children. Notes on the study in general: From newly produced T cells came most of the T-cell counts and diversity one year after transplant. Roughly two months post-transplant, alpha-beta T cells reportedly originated from several hundred graft clones that had expanded.

CDR1 and CDR2 from the germline V gene are SQVTM and ANQGSEA. The CDR3 spans 12 residues. The authors prepared the TCRbeta library with unique molecular identifiers. TCRdb redid the calling of the PCR reads with MiXCR, one entry per CDR3 protein. The sample shows about 290,000 distinct CDR3 sequences, roughly 7.8% of them seen only once. Regarding this clonotype: The target antigen is unknown. One junction end disagrees with the germline gene, perhaps due to a read error.

This TCR was sampled from a female patient aged 2 to 10 who had a stem cell transplant for Fanconi anemia, so the T cells may come from the graft donor. Source: peripheral blood, taken 360 days after TCRalphabeta/CD19-depleted stem cell transplant. This rearrangement joins TRBV29-1 to TRBJ1-1; TRBD1 is a possible D gene (5 bases). The CDR3 spells CSVGGVKTEAFF. The CDR3 nucleotides read TGCAGCGTTGGAGGGGTGAAGACTGAAGCTTTCTTT.